The T cell receptor beta chain described here comes from a study of blood T cells in healthy people across ages. A note on this clonotype: The target antigen is unknown.

The use of a sample-barcoded 5' primer and a J-beta primer mix characterized a second PCR of roughly 6 to 11 cycles. Using its own MiXCR run on the 5' RACE reads, TCRdb lists one record per CDR3 protein. The sample contains approximately 810,000 distinct CDR3 sequences, under 40% of which appear only once. Study-wide findings and caveats: Unknown CMV status may confound age-related changes in expanded clones.

The V segment lost 4 bases and the J segment 2 bases; nucleotides outside the gene matches: 11. The CDR3 is 17 residues long. CDR1 is SNHLY, CDR2 FYNNEI, per germline. Extracted total RNA amounted to at least 5.5 micrograms for each sample. The V and J genes are TRBV2 and TRBJ2-1, with 7 bases identical to TRBD2. This TCR derives from a man aged 18 to 30 in good health. Sequences were obtained from blood. The CDR3, as DNA: TGTGCCAGCAGTGCCCCCACGCGGGGGAAAACCTACAATGAGCAGTTCTTC. This translates into CASSAPTRGKTYNEQFF.